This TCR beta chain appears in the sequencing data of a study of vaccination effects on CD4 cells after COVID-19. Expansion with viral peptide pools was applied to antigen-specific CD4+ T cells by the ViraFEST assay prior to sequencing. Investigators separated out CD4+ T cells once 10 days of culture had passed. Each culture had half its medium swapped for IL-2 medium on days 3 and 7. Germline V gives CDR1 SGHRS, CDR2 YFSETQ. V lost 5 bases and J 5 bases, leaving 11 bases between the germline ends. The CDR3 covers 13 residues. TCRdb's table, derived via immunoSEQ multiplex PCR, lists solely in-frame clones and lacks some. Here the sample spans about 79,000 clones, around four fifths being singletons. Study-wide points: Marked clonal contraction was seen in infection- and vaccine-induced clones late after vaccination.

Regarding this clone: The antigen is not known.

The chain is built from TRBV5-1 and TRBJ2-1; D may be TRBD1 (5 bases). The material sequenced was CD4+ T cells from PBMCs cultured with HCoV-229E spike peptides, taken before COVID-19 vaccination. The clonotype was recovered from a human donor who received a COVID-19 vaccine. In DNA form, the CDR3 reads TGCGCCAGCAGATCCAGGGTCGACAATGAGCAGTTCTTC. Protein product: CASRSRVDNEQFF.